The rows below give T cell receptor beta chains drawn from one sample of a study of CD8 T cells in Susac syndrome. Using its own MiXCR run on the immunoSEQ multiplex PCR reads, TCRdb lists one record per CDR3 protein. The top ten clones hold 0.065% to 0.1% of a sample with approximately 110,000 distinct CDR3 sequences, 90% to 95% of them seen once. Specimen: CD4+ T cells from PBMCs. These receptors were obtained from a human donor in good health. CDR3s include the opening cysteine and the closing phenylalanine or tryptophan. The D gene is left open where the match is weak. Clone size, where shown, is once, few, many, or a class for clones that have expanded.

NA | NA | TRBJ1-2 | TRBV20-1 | TGCAGTGCTTCTTCGGACCGCTATGGCTACACCTTC | CSASSDRYGYTF
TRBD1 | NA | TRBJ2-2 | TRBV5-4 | TGTGCCAGCAGCTTTGGGCGGGACAGGGGCATCGGGGAGCTGTTTTTT | CASSFGRDRGIGELFF
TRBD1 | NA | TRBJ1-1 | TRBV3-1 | TGTGCCAGCAGCCAAGAGACCTTGGACAGGTTCTTT | CASSQETLDRFF
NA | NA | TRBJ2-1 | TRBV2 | TGTGCCAGCATTTGGGAAGACGGGCATGAGCAGTTCTTC | CASIWEDGHEQFF
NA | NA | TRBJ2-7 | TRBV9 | TGTGCCAGCAGCGGACGACAGACCTACGAGCAGTACTTC | CASSGRQTYEQYF
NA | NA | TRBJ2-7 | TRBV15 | TGTGCCACCAGCAGAGGTATTCCGAGGGCGGACGAGCAGTACTTC | CATSRGIPRADEQYF
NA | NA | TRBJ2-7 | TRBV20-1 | TGCAGTGCTAGAGTCGGCGGCTACGAGCAGTACTTC | CSARVGGYEQYF
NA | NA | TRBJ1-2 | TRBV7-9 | TGTGCCAGCAGCTTATATGGGAGTAAGTGGAGGAGGATCGGTGGCTACACCTTC | CASSLYGSKWRRIGGYTF
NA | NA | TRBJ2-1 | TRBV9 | TGTGCCAGCAGCGTACTAGCCGGGAAATCCTACAATGAGCAGTTCTTC | CASSVLAGKSYNEQFF
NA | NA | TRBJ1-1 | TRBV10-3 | TGTGCCATCAGAGCGTCGCTAAGGCCCACTGAAGCTTTCTTT | CAIRASLRPTEAFF
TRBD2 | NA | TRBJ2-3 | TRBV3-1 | TGTGCCAGCAGCCAAACTAGCGGGAGGCCGCGGGGTACGCAGTATTTT | CASSQTSGRPRGTQYF
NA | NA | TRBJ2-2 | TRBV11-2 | TGTGCCAGCAGCTTAGGCCTTCTGCTTCGCGCGAACACCGGGGAGCTGTTTTTT | CASSLGLLLRANTGELFF
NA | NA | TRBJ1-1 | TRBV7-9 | TGTGCCAGCAGCTTAGAGCACCGGGGCACTGAAGCTTTCTTT | CASSLEHRGTEAFF
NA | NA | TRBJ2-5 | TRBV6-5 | TGTGCCAGCACCCACCCCAAGACCCAGTACTTC | CASTHPKTQYF
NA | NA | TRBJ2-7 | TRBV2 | TGTGCCAGCAGGACCGGGTCACACACCTACGAGCAGTACTTC | CASRTGSHTYEQYF
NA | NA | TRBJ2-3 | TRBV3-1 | TGTGCCAGCAGCCAAGCCGCTAGAGGAGATACGCAGTATTTT | CASSQAARGDTQYF
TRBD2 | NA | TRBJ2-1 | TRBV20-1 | TGCAGTGCTAGAGAACTAGCGGGAGGATATGAGCAGTTCTTC | CSARELAGGYEQFF
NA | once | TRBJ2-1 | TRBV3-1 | TGTGCCAGCAGCCAAGATTGGTGGAATGAGCAGTTCTTC | CASSQDWWNEQFF
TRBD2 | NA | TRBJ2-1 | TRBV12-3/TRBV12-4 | TGTGCCAGCAGTCCCCGGGCAGCGGGAGGGGATGAGCAGTTCTTC | CASSPRAAGGDEQFF
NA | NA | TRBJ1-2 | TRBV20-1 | TGCAGTGCTAGCATGTCGTTAGCTAACTATGGCTACACCTTC | CSASMSLANYGYTF
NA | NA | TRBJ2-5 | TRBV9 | TGTGCCAGCAGCGTAGTCTCTGGGGGTGAGACCCAGTACTTC | CASSVVSGGETQYF
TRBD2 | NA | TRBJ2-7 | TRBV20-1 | TGCAGTGCTAATCTAGCGGGAGCAAACGCCTACGAGCAGTACTTC | CSANLAGANAYEQYF
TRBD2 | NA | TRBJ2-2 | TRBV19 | TGTGCCAGTTCAGGGGGCGGGACTAGCGGGATGTCCGGCACCGGGGAGCTGTTTTTT | CASSGGGTSGMSGTGELFF
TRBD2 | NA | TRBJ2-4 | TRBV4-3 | TGCGCCAGCAGCCCTCTCCTGGCGGGAGATCGGAACATTCAGTACTTC | CASSPLLAGDRNIQYF
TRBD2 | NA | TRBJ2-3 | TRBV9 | TGTGCCAGCAGCCTCAGGACTAGCGGGAGTCGTACGCAGTATTTT | CASSLRTSGSRTQYF
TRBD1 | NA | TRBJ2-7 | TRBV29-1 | TGCAGCGTTGGGAAACAGGGGCCTGCTAACTACGAGCAGTACTTC | CSVGKQGPANYEQYF
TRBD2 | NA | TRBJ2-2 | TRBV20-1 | TGCAGTGCTAGAGGAAGGACTAGCGAGACCACCGGGGAGCTGTTTTTT | CSARGRTSETTGELFF
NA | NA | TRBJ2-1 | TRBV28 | TGTGCCAGCAGCATCAGGGATGAGCAGTTCTTC | CASSIRDEQFF
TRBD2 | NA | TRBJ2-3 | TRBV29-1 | TGCAGCGTGTTAAGTGGGACTACTAGCACAGATACGCAGTATTTT | CSVLSGTTSTDTQYF
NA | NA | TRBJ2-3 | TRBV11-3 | TGTGCCAGCAGCTCCAGGGGTTGGACAGATACGCAGTATTTT | CASSSRGWTDTQYF
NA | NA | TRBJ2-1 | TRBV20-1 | TGCAGTGCTAGTCGGTACGGGGGCTCCTACAATGAGCAGTTCTTC | CSASRYGGSYNEQFF
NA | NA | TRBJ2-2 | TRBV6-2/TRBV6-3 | TGTGCCAGCAGGCAGTCGCGGGCGCGGAATCTAAAGGGGGAGCTGTTTTTT | CASRQSRARNLKGELFF
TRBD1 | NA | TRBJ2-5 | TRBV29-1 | TGCAGCGTTACCAGGGGGCGAGGAGAGACCCAGTACTTC | CSVTRGRGETQYF
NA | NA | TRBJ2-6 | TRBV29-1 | TGCAGCGTTGAGAGTCAGGGCCCCAGCTCTGGGGCCAACGTCCTGACTTTC | CSVESQGPSSGANVLTF
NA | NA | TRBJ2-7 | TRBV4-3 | TGCGCCAGCAGCCGAGGGACGGCCGACTCCTACGAGCAGTACTTC | CASSRGTADSYEQYF
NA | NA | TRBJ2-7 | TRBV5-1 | TGCGCCAGCAGCTTGACCGGGACGACCTACGAGCAGTACTTC | CASSLTGTTYEQYF
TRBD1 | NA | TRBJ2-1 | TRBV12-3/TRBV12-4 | TGTGCCAGTTGGGACAGGGGGCTTGGCGAGCAGTTCTTC | CASWDRGLGEQFF
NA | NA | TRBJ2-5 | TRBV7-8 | TGTGCCAGCAGCTTAGGTGGGGCGACCCAAGAGACCCAGTACTTC | CASSLGGATQETQYF
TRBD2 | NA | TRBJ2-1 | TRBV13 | TGTGCCAGCAGCTTACTAGCGGGGCCCTCCTACAATGAGCAGTTCTTC | CASSLLAGPSYNEQFF
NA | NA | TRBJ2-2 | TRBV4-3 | TGCGCCAGCAGCCAAGACCTTTCCACCGGGGAGCTGTTTTTT | CASSQDLSTGELFF
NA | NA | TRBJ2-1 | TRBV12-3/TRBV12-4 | TGTGCCAGCAGTTTGTTCGGGGGCTCCTACAATGAGCAGTTCTTC | CASSLFGGSYNEQFF